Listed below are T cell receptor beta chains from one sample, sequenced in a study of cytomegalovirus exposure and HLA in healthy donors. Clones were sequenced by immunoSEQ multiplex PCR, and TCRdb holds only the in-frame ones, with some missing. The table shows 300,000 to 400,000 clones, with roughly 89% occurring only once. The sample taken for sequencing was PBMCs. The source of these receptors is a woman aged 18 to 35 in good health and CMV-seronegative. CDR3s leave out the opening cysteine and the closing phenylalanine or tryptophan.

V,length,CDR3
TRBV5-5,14,ASSLALSGGGYEQF
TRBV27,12,ASSPAGGYYEQY
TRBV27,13,ASSLWDRGVHEQF
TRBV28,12,ASRLDRNSYEQY
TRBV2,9,ASEPGTEAF
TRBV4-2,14,ASSQEMGGSGNTIY
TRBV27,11,ASGQGAYTEAF
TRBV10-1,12,ASGTSGGPNEQY
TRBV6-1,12,ASSEKTLNQPQH
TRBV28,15,ASSPPLAPGIPYEQY
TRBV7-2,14,ASSLKLAGATGELF
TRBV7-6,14,ASSLSSSSSYNEQF
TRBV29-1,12,SVDSGSGTGELF
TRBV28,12,ASTSARDRGGYT
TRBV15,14,ATSREDTEQDEKLF